The present T cell receptor (beta chain) was sequenced within a study of T-cell reconstitution after alpha-beta-depleted transplantation in children. On this clonotype itself: The antigen remains undetermined.

Preparation of the TCRbeta library involved a method that used unique molecular identifiers. TCRdb redid the calling of the PCR reads with MiXCR, one entry per CDR3 protein. In the table there are 600,000 or so distinct CDR3 sequences, roughly 23% of which are singletons. General study findings and limits: Some patients showed high day-60 TCRbeta diversity, which derived from surviving recipient T cells and thymic progenitors. Approximately two months post-transplant, alpha-beta T cells reportedly originated from several hundred expanded graft clones. Newly produced T cells mostly provided counts and TCRbeta diversity after one year, as hyperexpanded clones declined.

The CDR3 contains 13 residues. J lost 13 bases, V lost 1 base, and 12 bases had no gene match. Looked up from germline, CDR1 is DFQATT and CDR2 is SNEGSKA (reference sequence). The sequencing here drew on PBMCs, mostly from graft donor cells, taken 360 days after TCRalphabeta/CD19-depleted stem cell transplant. V gene TRBV20-1 combines with J gene TRBJ1-2; TRBD1 aligns across 7 bases. The sequence was obtained from a boy less than two years old who had a stem cell transplant for acute myeloid leukemia, so the T cells may come from the graft donor. The DNA of the CDR3 is TGCAGTGCTAGAGCCCCCGGGACAGTGTTTTCCACCTTC. Translation: CSARAPGTVFSTF.